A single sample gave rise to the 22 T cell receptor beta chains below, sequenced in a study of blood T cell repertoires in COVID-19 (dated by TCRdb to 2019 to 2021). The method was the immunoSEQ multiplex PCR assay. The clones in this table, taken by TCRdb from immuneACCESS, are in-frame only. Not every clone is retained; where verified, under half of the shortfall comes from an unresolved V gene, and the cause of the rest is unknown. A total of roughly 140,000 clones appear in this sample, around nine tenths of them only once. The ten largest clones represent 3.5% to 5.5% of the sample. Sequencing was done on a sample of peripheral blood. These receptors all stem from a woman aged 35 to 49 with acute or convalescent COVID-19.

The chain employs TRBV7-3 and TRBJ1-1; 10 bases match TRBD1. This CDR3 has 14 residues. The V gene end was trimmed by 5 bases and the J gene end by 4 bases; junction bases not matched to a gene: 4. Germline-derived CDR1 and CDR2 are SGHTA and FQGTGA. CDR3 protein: CASSRDRGVTEAFF. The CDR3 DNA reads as TGTGCCAGCAGCCGGGACAGGGGTGTCACTGAAGCTTTCTTT.

The DNA of the CDR3 is TGTGCCATCAGCAGCCTACAGGGATCCACTGAAGCTTTCTTT. Protein product: CAISSLQGSTEAFF. The rearrangement uses TRBV10-3 and TRBJ1-1; weak D call: TRBD1 (6 bases). This CDR3 contains 14 residues. CDR1 is ENHRY and CDR2 is SYGVKD in the germline V gene. The V and J ends lost 6 bases and 4 bases respectively, with 15 bases between them.

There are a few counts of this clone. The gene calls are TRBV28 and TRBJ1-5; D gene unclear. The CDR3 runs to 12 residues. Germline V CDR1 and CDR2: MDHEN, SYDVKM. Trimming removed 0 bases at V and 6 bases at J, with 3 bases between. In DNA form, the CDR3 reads TGTGCCAGCAGTTTATGGGCTCAGCCCCAGCATTTT. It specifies CASSLWAQPQHF.

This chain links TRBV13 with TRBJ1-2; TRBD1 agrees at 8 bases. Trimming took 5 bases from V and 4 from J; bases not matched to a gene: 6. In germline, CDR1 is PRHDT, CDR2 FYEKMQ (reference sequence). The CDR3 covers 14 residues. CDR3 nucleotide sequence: TGTGCCAGCAGCCCTCGACAGGGGAGCTATGGCTACACCTTC. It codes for CASSPRQGSYGYTF.

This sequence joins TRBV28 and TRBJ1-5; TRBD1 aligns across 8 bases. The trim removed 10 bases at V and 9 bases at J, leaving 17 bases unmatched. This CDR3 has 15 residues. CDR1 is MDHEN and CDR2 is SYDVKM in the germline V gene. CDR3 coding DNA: TGTGCCACCAATTCCCCACAGGGGGGGTTTCGGCCCCAGCATTTT. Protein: CATNSPQGGFRPQHF.

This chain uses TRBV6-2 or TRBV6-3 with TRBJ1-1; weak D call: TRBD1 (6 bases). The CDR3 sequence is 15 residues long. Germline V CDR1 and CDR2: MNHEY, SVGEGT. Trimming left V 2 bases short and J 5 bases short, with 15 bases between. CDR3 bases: TGTGCCAGCAGTTACCATCGGCAGGGGAGTACTGAAGCTTTCTTT. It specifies CASSYHRQGSTEAFF.

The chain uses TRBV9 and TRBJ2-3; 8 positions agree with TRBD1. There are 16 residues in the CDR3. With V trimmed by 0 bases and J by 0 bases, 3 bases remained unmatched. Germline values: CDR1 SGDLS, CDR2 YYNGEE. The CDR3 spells CASSVGWDRSTDTQYF. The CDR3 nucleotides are TGTGCCAGCAGCGTAGGCTGGGACAGGAGCACAGATACGCAGTATTTT.

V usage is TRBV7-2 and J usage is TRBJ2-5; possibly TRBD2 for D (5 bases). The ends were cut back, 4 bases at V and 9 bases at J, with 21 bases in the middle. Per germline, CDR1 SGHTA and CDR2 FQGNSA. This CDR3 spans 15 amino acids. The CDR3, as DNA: TGTGCCAGCAGCTCCTCGCAGGTCCCGGGGTCGGCCCAGTACTTC. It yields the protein CASSSSQVPGSAQYF.

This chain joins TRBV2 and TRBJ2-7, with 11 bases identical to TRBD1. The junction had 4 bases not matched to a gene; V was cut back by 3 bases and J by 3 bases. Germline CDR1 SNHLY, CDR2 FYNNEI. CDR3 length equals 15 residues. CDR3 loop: CASSDPGQGGYEQYF. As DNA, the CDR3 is TGTGCCAGCAGTGACCCGGGACAGGGGGGCTACGAGCAGTACTTC. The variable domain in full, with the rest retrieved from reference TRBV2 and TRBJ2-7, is EPEVTQTPSHQVTQMGQEVILRCVPISNHLYFYWYRQILGQKVEFLVSFYNNEISEKSEIFDDQFSVERPDGSNFTLKIRSTKLEDSAMYFCASSDPGQGGYEQYFGPGTRLTVT.

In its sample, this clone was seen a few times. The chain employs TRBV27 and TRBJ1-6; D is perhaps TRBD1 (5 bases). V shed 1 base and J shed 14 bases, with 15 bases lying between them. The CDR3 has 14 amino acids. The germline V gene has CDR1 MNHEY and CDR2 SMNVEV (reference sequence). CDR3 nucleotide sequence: TGTGCCAGCAGTTTATGGGGCAGGGCAGATACCCTCCACTTT. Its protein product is CASSLWGRADTLHF.

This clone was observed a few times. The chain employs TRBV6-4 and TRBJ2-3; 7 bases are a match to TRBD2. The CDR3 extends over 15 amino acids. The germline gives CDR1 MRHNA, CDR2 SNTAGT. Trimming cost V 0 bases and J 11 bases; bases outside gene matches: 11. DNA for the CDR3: TGTGCCAGCAGTGACTCGAGCGGGGCCTCAATGGGGCAGTATTTT. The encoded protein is CASSDSSGASMGQYF.

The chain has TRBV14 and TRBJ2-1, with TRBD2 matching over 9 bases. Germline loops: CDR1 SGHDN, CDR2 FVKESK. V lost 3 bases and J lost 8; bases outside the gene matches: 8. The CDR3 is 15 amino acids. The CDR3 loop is CASSHGTSKIDEQFF. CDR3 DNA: TGTGCCAGCAGCCACGGGACTAGCAAAATCGATGAGCAGTTCTTC.

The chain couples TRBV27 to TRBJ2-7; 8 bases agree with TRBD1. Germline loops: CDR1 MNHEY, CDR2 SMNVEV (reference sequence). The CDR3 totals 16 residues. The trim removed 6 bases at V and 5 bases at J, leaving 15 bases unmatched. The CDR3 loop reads CASSPKYRGTTHEQYF. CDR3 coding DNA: TGTGCCAGCAGCCCTAAATACAGGGGGACGACACACGAGCAGTACTTC.

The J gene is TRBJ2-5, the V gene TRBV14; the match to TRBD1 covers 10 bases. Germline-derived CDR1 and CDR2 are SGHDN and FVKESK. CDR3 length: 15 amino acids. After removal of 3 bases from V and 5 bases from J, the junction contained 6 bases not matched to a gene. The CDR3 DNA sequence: TGTGCCAGCAGCCAGGCGACAGGGGGCGCGGAGACCCAGTACTTC. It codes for CASSQATGGAETQYF.

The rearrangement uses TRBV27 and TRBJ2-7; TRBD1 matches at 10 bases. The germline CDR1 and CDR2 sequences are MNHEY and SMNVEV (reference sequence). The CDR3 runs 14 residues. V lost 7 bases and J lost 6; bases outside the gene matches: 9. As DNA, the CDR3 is TGTGCCAGCATACCGGGACAGGGGTCCGGCGAGCAGTACTTC. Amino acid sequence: CASIPGQGSGEQYF.

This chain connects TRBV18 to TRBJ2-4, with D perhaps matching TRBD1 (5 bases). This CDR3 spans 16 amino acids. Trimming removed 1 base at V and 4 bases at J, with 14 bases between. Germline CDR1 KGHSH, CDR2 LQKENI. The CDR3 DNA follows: TGTGCCAGCTCACCACGACTTCAGGGAATTAAAAACATTCAGTACTTC. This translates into CASSPRLQGIKNIQYF.

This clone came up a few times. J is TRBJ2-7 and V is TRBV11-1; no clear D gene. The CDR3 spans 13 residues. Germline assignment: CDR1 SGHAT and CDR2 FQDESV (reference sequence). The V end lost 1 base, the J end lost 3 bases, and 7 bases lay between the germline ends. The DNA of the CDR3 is TGTGCCAGCAGCTTAGGAAGAGTCTACGAGCAGTACTTC. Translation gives CASSLGRVYEQYF.

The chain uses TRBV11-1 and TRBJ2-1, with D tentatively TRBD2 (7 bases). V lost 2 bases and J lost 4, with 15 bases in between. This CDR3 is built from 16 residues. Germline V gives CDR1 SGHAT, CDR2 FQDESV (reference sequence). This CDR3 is CASSLRWGGNYNEQFF. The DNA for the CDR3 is TGTGCCAGCAGCTTACGGTGGGGGGGCAATTACAATGAGCAGTTCTTC.

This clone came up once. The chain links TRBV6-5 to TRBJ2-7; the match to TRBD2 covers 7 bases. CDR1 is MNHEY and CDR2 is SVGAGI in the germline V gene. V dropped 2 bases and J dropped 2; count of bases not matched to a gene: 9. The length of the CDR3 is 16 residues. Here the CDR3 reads CASSYGRGGGPYEQYF. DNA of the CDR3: TGTGCCAGCAGTTACGGGCGCGGGGGAGGGCCCTACGAGCAGTACTTC.

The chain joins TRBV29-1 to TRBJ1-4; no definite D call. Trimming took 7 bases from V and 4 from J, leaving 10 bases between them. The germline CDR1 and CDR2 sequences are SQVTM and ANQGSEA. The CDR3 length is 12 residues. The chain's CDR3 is CSAGGHNEKLFF. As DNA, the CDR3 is TGCAGCGCTGGAGGCCATAATGAAAAACTGTTTTTT.

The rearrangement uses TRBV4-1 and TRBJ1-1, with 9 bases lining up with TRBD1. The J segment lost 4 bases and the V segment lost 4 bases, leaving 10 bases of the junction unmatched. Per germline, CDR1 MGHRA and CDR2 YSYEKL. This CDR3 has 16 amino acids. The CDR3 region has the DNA TGCGCCAGCAGCCGCGGAGGTGGGGACAGGGTCACTGAAGCTTTCTTT. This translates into CASSRGGGDRVTEAFF.

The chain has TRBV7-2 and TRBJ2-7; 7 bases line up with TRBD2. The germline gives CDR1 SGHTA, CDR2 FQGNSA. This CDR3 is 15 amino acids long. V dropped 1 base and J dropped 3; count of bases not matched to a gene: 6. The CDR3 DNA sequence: TGTGCCAGCAGCTTAGAAGGCGGGAGAAGCTACGAGCAGTACTTC. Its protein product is CASSLEGGRSYEQYF.